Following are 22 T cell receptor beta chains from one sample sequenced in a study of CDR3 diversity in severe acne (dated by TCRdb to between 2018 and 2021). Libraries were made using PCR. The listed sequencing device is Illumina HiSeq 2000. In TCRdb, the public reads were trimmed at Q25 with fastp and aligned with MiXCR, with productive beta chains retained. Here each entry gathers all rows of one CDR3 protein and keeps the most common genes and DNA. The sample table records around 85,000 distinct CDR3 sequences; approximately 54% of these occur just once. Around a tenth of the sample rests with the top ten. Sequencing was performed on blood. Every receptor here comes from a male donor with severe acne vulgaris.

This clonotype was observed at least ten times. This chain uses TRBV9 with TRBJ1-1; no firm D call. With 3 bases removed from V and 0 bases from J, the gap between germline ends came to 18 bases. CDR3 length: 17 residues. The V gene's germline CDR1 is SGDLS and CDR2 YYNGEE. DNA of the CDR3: TGTGCCAGCAGCGCGTATCTAGGGAGGGCTGTGAACACTGAAGCTTTCTTT. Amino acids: CASSAYLGRAVNTEAFF.

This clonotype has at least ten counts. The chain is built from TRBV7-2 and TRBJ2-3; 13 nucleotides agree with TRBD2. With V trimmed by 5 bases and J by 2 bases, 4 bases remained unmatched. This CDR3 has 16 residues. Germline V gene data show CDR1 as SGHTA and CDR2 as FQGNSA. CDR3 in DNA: TGTGCCAGCAGCATGGGACTAGCGGGGCTCACAGATACGCAGTATTTT. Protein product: CASSMGLAGLTDTQYF.

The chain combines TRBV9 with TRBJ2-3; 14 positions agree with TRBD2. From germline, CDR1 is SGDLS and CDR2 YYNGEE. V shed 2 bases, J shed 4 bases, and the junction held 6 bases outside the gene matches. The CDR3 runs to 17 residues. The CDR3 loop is CASSVGLAGVVADTQYF. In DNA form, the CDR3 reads TGTGCCAGCAGCGTGGGACTAGCGGGAGTGGTGGCAGATACGCAGTATTTT. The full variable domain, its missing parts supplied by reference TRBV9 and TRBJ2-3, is DSGVTQTPKHLITATGQRVTLRCSPRSGDLSVYWYQQSLDQGLQFLIQYYNGEERAKGNILERFSAQQFPDLHSELNLSSLELGDSALYFCASSVGLAGVVADTQYFGPGTRLTVL.

CDR3 loop: CSVLRTSGSLNSQFF. The CDR3 bases are TGCAGTGTTCTCAGGACTAGCGGGAGTCTTAATAGCCAGTTCTTC. The V and J genes are TRBV20-1 and TRBJ2-1; TRBD2 matches at 13 bases. Germline V lookup: CDR1 DFQATT, CDR2 SNEGSKA (reference sequence). There are 15 residues in the CDR3. The junction had 16 bases not matched to a gene; V was cut back by 7 bases and J by 13 bases.

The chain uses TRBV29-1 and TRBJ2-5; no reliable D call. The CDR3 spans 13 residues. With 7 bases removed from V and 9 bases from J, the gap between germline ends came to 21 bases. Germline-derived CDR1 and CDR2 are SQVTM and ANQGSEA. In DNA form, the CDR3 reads TGCAGCGCAAGATCTAGTTTTCTTGAGTCCCAGTACTTC. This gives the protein CSARSSFLESQYF.

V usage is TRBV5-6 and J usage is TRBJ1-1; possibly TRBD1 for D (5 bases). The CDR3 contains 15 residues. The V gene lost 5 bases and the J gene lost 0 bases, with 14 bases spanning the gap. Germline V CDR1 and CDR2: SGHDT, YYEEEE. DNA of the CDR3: TGTGCCAGCAGAGGTGCGACAGATTTGAACACTGAAGCTTTCTTT. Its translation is CASRGATDLNTEAFF.

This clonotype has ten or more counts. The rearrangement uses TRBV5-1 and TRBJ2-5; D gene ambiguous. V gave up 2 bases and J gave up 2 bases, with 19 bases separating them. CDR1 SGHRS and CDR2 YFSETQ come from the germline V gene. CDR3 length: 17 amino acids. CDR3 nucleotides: TGCGCCAGCAGCTTAGACCCAGGAAGCGTCCGTCAAGAGACCCAGTACTTC. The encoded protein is CASSLDPGSVRQETQYF.

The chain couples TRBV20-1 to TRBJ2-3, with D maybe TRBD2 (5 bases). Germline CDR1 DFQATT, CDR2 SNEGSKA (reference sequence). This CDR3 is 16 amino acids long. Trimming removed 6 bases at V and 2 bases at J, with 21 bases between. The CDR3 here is CSASSFRTGNTDTQYF. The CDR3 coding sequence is TGCAGTGCCAGCAGTTTCAGGACGGGAAACACAGATACGCAGTATTTT.

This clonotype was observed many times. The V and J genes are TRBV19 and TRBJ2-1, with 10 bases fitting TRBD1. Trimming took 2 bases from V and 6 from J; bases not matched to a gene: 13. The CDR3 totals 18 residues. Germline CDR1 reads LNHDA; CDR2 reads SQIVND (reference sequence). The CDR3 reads CASSILLGTGVRSNEQFF. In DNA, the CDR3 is TGTGCCAGTAGTATACTTTTAGGGACAGGGGTAAGATCCAATGAGCAGTTCTTC.

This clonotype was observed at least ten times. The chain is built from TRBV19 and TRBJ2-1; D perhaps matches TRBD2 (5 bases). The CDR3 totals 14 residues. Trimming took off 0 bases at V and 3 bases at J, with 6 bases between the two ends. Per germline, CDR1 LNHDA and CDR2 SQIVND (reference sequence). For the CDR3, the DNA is TGTGCCAGTAGTATAGACCGGGACTACAATGAGCAGTTCTTC. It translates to CASSIDRDYNEQFF.

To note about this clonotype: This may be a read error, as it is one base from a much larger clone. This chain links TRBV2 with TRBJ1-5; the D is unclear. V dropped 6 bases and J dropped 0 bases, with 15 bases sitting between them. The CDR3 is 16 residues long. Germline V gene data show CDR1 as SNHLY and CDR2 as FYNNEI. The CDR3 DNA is TGTGCCAGCAGGAGTCTTCGAGGCTATAGCAATCAGCCCCAGCATTTT. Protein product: CASRSLRGYSNQPQHF.

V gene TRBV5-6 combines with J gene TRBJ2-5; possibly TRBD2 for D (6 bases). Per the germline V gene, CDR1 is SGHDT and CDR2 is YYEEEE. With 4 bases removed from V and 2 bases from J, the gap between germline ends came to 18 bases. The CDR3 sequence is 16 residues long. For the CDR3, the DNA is TGTGCCAGCAGCGGGGATCCGGGACTGGTACAAGAGACCCAGTACTTC. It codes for CASSGDPGLVQETQYF.

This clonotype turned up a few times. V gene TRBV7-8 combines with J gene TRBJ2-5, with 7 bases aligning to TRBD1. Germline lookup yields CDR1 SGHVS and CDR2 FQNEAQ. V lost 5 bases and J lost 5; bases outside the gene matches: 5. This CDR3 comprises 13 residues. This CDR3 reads CASSPRGWETQYF. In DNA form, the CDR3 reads TGTGCCAGCAGCCCCAGGGGGTGGGAGACCCAGTACTTC. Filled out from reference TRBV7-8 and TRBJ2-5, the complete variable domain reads GAGVSQSPRYKVAKRGQDVALRCDPISGHVSLFWYQQALGQGPEFLTYFQNEAQLDKSGLPSDRFFAERPEGSVSTLKIQRTQQEDSAVYLCASSPRGWETQYFGPGTRLLVL.

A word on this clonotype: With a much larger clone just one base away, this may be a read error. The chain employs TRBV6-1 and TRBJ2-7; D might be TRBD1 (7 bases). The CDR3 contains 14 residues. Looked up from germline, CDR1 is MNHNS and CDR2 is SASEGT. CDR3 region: CASRAGGLEYEQHF. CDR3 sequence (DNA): TGTGCCAGCAGGGCAGGGGGACTGGAATACGAGCAGCACTTC.

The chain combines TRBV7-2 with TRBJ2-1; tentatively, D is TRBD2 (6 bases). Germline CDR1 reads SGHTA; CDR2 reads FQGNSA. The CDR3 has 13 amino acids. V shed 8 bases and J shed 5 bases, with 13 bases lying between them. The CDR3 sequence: CASGTGTHNEQFF. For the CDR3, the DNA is TGTGCCAGCGGCACCGGGACTCACAATGAGCAGTTCTTC.

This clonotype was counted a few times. CDR3 coding DNA: TGCGCCAGCAGCTTGACTAGCGGGGGGATCCAAGAGACCCAGTACTTC. The encoded protein is CASSLTSGGIQETQYF. The chain uses TRBV5-1 and TRBJ2-5, with 12 bases fitting TRBD2. J lost 1 base, V lost 1 base, and 2 bases had no gene match. The CDR3 has 16 residues. Germline CDR1 reads SGHRS; CDR2 reads YFSETQ.

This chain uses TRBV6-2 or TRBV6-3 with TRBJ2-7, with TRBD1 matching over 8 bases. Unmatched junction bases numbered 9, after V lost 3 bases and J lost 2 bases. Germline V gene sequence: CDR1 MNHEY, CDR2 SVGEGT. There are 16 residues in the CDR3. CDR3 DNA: TGTGCCAGCAGTTATTTGATGGGACAGGCTCCCTACGAGCAGTACTTC. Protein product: CASSYLMGQAPYEQYF.

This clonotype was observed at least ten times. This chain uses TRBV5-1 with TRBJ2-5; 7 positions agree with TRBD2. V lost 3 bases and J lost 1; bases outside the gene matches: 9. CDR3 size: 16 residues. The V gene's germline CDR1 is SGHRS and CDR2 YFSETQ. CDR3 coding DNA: TGCGCCAGCAGCTGGGGGGGGGAGGGCCCCCAAGAGACCCAGTACTTC. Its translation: CASSWGGEGPQETQYF.

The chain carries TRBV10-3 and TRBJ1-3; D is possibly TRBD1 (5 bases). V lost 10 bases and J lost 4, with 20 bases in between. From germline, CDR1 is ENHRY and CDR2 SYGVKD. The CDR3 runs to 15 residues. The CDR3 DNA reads TGTGCCACGTGGGACGGCCTAGGAACGGGAAACACCATATATTTT. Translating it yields CATWDGLGTGNTIYF.

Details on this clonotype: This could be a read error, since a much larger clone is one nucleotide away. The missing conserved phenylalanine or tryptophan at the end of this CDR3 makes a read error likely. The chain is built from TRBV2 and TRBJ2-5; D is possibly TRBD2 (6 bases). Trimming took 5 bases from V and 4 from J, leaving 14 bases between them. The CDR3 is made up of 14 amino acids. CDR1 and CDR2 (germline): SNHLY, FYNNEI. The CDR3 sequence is CASSPAGIAETQYS. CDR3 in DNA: TGTGCCAGCAGTCCGGCGGGGATAGCAGAGACCCAGTACTCC.

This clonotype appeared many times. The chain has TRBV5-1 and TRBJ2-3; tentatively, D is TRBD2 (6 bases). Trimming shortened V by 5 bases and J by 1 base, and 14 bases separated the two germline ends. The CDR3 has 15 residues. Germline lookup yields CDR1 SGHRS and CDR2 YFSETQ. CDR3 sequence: CASRIGGTGTDTQYF. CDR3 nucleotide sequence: TGCGCCAGCAGAATCGGCGGGACGGGCACAGATACGCAGTATTTT.

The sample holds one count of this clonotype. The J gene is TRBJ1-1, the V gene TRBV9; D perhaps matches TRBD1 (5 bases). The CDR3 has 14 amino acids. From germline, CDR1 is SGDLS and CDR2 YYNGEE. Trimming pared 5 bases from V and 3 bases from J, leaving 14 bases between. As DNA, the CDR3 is TGTGCCAGCAGGGACCTTAGGGGTGACACTGAAGCTTTCTTT. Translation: CASRDLRGDTEAFF.